One sample yielded the 25 T cell receptor beta chains listed below, sequenced in a study of blood T cell repertoires in COVID-19. Sequenced by immunoSEQ multiplex PCR; TCRdb stores in-frame clones only, minus some. The table includes a few hundred thousand clones, approximately 90% detected once. Sequenced sample: PBMCs or T cells enriched from blood (not recorded which). The receptors come from a woman aged 45-59 years who had recovered from COVID-19.

CDR3 residues: CASTEGTVAYTF. DNA for the CDR3: TGTGCCAGCACCGAAGGGACAGTGGCCTACACCTTC. The rearrangement uses TRBV6-5 and TRBJ1-2, with 7 positions matching TRBD1. The CDR3 sequence is 12 residues long. Germline CDR1 reads MNHEY; CDR2 reads SVGAGI. Germline trimming cut 7 bases from V and 10 bases from J; bases unmatched to any gene: 9.

V is TRBV5-1 and J is TRBJ2-3, with TRBD1 matching 12 bases. There are 18 residues in the CDR3. Germline V gives CDR1 SGHRS, CDR2 YFSETQ. The J segment lost 0 bases and the V segment lost 3 bases, leaving 8 bases of the junction unmatched. As DNA, the CDR3 is TGCGCCAGCAGCTCCGGGACAGGGGGCCGGGGAAGCACAGATACGCAGTATTTT. Residues: CASSSGTGGRGSTDTQYF.

The chain uses TRBV28 and TRBJ1-1; 9 bases are a match to TRBD1. This CDR3 is built from 15 residues. J gave up 6 bases and V 1 base, and 6 bases lay outside the gene matches. Germline V gene lookup returns CDR1 MDHEN and CDR2 SYDVKM. This CDR3 is CASSLSDRGSAEAFF. The CDR3 bases are TGTGCCAGCAGTTTATCGGACAGGGGATCCGCTGAAGCTTTCTTT.

V is TRBV4-1 and J is TRBJ1-3; D is perhaps TRBD1 (5 bases). Looked up from germline, CDR1 is MGHRA and CDR2 is YSYEKL. This CDR3 region has 17 residues. The V and J ends lost 2 bases and 1 base respectively, with 15 bases between them. Here the CDR3 reads CASSQIPGQGSGNTIYF. The CDR3, as DNA: TGCGCCAGCAGCCAAATTCCCGGTCAGGGTTCTGGAAACACCATATATTTT.

CDR3: CASSLLVTGEQYF. The DNA of the CDR3 is TGTGCCAGCAGCTTATTGGTCACAGGGGAGCAGTACTTC. This chain connects TRBV7-9 to TRBJ2-7; D may be TRBD1 (6 bases). This CDR3 has 13 amino acids. V gave up 2 bases and J gave up 7 bases, with 12 bases separating them. Germline-derived CDR1 and CDR2 are SEHNR and FQNEAQ (reference sequence).

The V and J genes are TRBV5-1 and TRBJ2-3; weak D call: TRBD2 (7 bases). Trimming removed 2 bases at V and 5 bases at J, with 15 bases between. The germline CDR1 and CDR2 sequences are SGHRS and YFSETQ. The length of the CDR3 is 15 residues. CDR3 amino acids: CASSLTGGREDTQYF. Here the CDR3 DNA reads TGCGCCAGCAGCTTAACGGGGGGCCGGGAAGATACGCAGTATTTT.

This clone showed up just a few times. The chain uses TRBV30 and TRBJ1-1; perhaps TRBD1 as D (6 bases). V shed 6 bases and J shed 0 bases, with 14 bases lying between them. The CDR3 extends over 14 amino acids. Germline loops: CDR1 GTSNPN, CDR2 SVGIG (reference sequence). The CDR3 spells CACVPGQLNTEAFF. The CDR3 DNA follows: TGTGCCTGCGTCCCCGGACAGTTGAACACTGAAGCTTTCTTT.

This chain links TRBV10-3 with TRBJ2-3; tentative D call: TRBD2 (5 bases). V lost 1 base and J lost 4, with 9 bases in between. The germline V gene has CDR1 ENHRY and CDR2 SYGVKD. The CDR3 has 14 amino acids. The CDR3 bases are TGTGCCATCAGTGAGTACAAGGGAGCAGATACGCAGTATTTT. This gives the protein CAISEYKGADTQYF.

The genes are TRBV7-3 and TRBJ1-1; D call uncertain. V lost 1 base and J 1 base, leaving 4 bases between the germline ends. The CDR3 consists of 13 residues. Germline CDR1 is SGHTA and CDR2 is FQGTGA. The CDR3 spells CASSLIQNTEAFF. DNA of the CDR3: TGTGCCAGCAGCTTAATCCAGAACACTGAAGCTTTCTTT.

This clone occurred many times. The chain joins TRBV3-1 (or the pseudogene TRBV3-2) to TRBJ1-5, with a weak D call TRBD1 (6 bases). CDR1 and CDR2 (germline): LGHDT, YNNKEL (reference sequence). The CDR3 is 17 residues long. V was cut by 1 base and J by 3 bases, with 16 bases left in between. CDR3 DNA sequence: TGTGCCAGCAGCCAAGGCCCCCGGACAGTTTACAATCAGCCCCAGCATTTT. Protein sequence: CASSQGPRTVYNQPQHF.

This clone was picked up a small number of times. The V call is TRBV7-2, the J call TRBJ1-5, with 7 nucleotides matching TRBD1. The ends lost 5 bases at V and 4 bases at J; junction bases unmatched: 5. The CDR3 is 14 residues long. Looked up from germline, CDR1 is SGHTA and CDR2 is FQGNSA. CDR3 DNA: TGTGCCAGCAGCATGACAGGGAGGAATCAGCCCCAGCATTTT. As protein: CASSMTGRNQPQHF.

The genes are TRBV19 and TRBJ2-3; 7 nucleotides align to TRBD1. The junction had 20 bases not matched to a gene; V was cut back by 6 bases and J by 5 bases. Germline V CDR1 and CDR2: LNHDA, SQIVND (reference sequence). The CDR3 consists of 18 residues. As DNA, the CDR3 is TGTGCCAGTAGCCCCCTCCGAGGGGGCGCCGCGGCGGGAGATACGCAGTATTTT. Protein sequence: CASSPLRGGAAAGDTQYF. The full variable domain, rest sourced from reference TRBV19 and TRBJ2-3, is DGGITQSPKYLFRKEGQNVTLSCEQNLNHDAMYWYRQDPGQGLRLIYYSQIVNDFQKGDIAEGYSVSREKKESFPLTVTSAQKNPTAFYLCASSPLRGGAAAGDTQYFGPGTRLTVL.

V and J are TRBV28 and TRBJ2-1; D gene ambiguous. V shed 7 bases and J shed 5 bases, with 6 bases lying between them. The CDR3 runs 11 residues. Looked up from germline, CDR1 is MDHEN and CDR2 is SYDVKM. CDR3 nucleotides: TGTGCCAGCAACATTGACAATGAGCAGTTCTTC. Its translation: CASNIDNEQFF.

This chain links TRBV28 with TRBJ2-6; 9 positions agree with TRBD2. The germline CDR1 and CDR2 sequences are MDHEN and SYDVKM. V shed 3 bases and J 0 bases; nucleotides not matched to a gene: 15. The CDR3 totals 21 residues. The CDR3 DNA reads as TGTGCCAGCAGTTTGTCCCCTAGGGCGGGAGGGGCGTCCTCTGGGGCCAACGTCCTGACTTTC. It translates to CASSLSPRAGGASSGANVLTF.

This rearrangement joins TRBV19 to TRBJ2-1, with D tentatively TRBD1 (7 bases). V was trimmed by 9 bases and J by 7 bases, leaving 13 bases between them. The germline V gene has CDR1 LNHDA and CDR2 SQIVND (reference sequence). CDR3 size: 12 residues. The CDR3 DNA reads TGTGCCAGCCGCGGGACAGCAAATGAGCAGTTCTTC. Protein sequence: CASRGTANEQFF. The whole variable domain, remainder taken from reference TRBV19 and TRBJ2-1, is DGGITQSPKYLFRKEGQNVTLSCEQNLNHDAMYWYRQDPGQGLRLIYYSQIVNDFQKGDIAEGYSVSREKKESFPLTVTSAQKNPTAFYLCASRGTANEQFFGPGTRLTVL.

V gene TRBV28 combines with J gene TRBJ1-3, with D tentatively TRBD1 (5 bases). V was shortened by 5 bases and J by 8 bases, with 16 bases between the two germline ends. The germline V gene has CDR1 MDHEN and CDR2 SYDVKM. The CDR3 has 14 residues. The CDR3 region has the DNA TGTGCCAGCAGTAGAGTATCCGGAGGGGACACCATATATTTT. Translating gives CASSRVSGGDTIYF.

The chain recombines TRBV7-9 with TRBJ1-1; D possibly corresponds to TRBD1 (5 bases). The CDR3 extends over 15 amino acids. Germline-derived CDR1 and CDR2 are SEHNR and FQNEAQ (reference sequence). V lost 2 bases to trimming and J lost 4 bases, with 14 bases between them. Here the CDR3 DNA reads TGTGCCAGCAGCTTACTGGCGGGGCTAGGCACTGAAGCTTTCTTT. Its protein product is CASSLLAGLGTEAFF.

CDR3 nucleotide sequence: TGTGCCAGCAGCTTTTCGCCAAGCACTGGAAACACCATATATTTT. Residues: CASSFSPSTGNTIYF. The chain carries TRBV28 and TRBJ1-3; D is undetermined. Germline loops: CDR1 MDHEN, CDR2 SYDVKM. The CDR3 runs 15 residues. V lost 6 bases and J lost 2, with 14 bases in between. Looking up the rest from reference TRBV28 and TRBJ1-3 gives the full variable domain: DVKVTQSSRYLVKRTGEKVFLECVQDMDHENMFWYRQDPGLGLRLIYFSYDVKMKEKGDIPEGYSVSREKKERFSLILESASTNQTSMYLCASSFSPSTGNTIYFGEGSWLTVV.

The rearrangement uses TRBV18 and TRBJ1-4, with 8 nucleotides matching TRBD1. V was pared by 4 bases and J by 7 bases, with 2 bases of the junction left unmatched. This CDR3 region has 13 residues. CDR1 and CDR2 from the germline V gene are KGHSH and LQKENI. The CDR3 DNA reads as TGTGCCAGCTCACGACAGGGGCTTGAAAAACTGTTTTTT. Amino acid sequence: CASSRQGLEKLFF. Filled out from reference TRBV18 and TRBJ1-4, the complete variable domain reads NAGVMQNPRHLVRRRGQEARLRCSPMKGHSHVYWYRQLPEEGLKFMVYLQKENIIDESGMPKERFSAEFPKEGPSILRIQQVVRGDSAAYFCASSRQGLEKLFFGSGTQLSVL.

This sequence joins TRBV25-1 and TRBJ1-5, with TRBD1 as a possible D gene (6 bases). This CDR3 has 14 amino acids. Germline CDR1 and CDR2: MGHDK and SYGVNS. V was trimmed by 4 bases and J by 2 bases, leaving 9 bases between them. The CDR3 sequence is CASSVAGGNQPQHF. DNA of the CDR3: TGTGCCAGCAGTGTAGCAGGGGGCAATCAGCCCCAGCATTTT.

This clone appeared a few times. This chain connects TRBV4-1 to TRBJ2-7; the D gene is possibly TRBD2 (5 bases). Germline assignment: CDR1 MGHRA and CDR2 YSYEKL. V was shortened by 1 base and J by 7 bases, with 11 bases between the two germline ends. CDR3 length: 13 residues. CDR3 bases: TGCGCCAGCAGCCAAGGGGAGAGGTGGGAGCAGTACTTC. As protein: CASSQGERWEQYF.

V usage is TRBV5-1 and J usage is TRBJ1-1, with no clear D. CDR1 and CDR2 (germline): SGHRS, YFSETQ. The CDR3 has 14 amino acids. The V gene lost 4 bases and the J gene lost 4 bases, with 14 bases spanning the gap. The CDR3 nucleotides are TGCGCCAGCAGCCTCAACTCCGGGGTCACTGAAGCTTTCTTT. Amino acid sequence: CASSLNSGVTEAFF.

This rearrangement joins TRBV10-3 to TRBJ1-1; D gene uncertain. Germline lookup yields CDR1 ENHRY and CDR2 SYGVKD. V lost 11 bases to trimming and J lost 1 base, with 17 bases between them. This CDR3 spans 14 amino acids. The CDR3 DNA reads as TGTGCCGTGGGAGAGGGCCTGGAGAACACTGAAGCTTTCTTT. It codes for CAVGEGLENTEAFF.

This clone has a single count. CDR3: CATRARSSYEQYF. In DNA form, the CDR3 reads TGTGCCACCCGAGCAAGGAGCTCCTACGAGCAGTACTTC. This chain joins TRBV19 and TRBJ2-7; D not certain. Per the germline V gene, CDR1 is LNHDA and CDR2 is SQIVND (reference sequence). This CDR3 comprises 13 residues. Trimming stripped 10 bases from V and 0 bases from J, with 13 bases between. Looking up the rest from reference TRBV19 and TRBJ2-7 gives the full variable domain: DGGITQSPKYLFRKEGQNVTLSCEQNLNHDAMYWYRQDPGQGLRLIYYSQIVNDFQKGDIAEGYSVSREKKESFPLTVTSAQKNPTAFYLCATRARSSYEQYFGPGTRLTVT.

CDR3 sequence reads: CAISGGTEYEQYF. The DNA of the CDR3 is TGTGCCATCAGTGGCGGGACAGAGTACGAGCAGTACTTC. V is TRBV10-3 and J is TRBJ2-7, with D perhaps matching TRBD1 (7 bases). This CDR3 is 13 amino acids long. Germline V gene data show CDR1 as ENHRY and CDR2 as SYGVKD. Trimming took off 4 bases at V and 4 bases at J, with 11 bases between the two ends.